The 5 T cell receptor beta chains below were found in one sample sequenced in a study of cytomegalovirus exposure and HLA in healthy donors. Vbeta (60) and Jbeta (13) primers were used in the PCR. The assay was immunoSEQ multiplex PCR, and TCRdb's table has in-frame clones only and misses some. The profile shows around 57,000 clones, roughly 90% of them singletons. Source material: PBMCs. These receptor sequences come from a man aged 30 to 39 in good health and CMV-seropositive.

The chain recombines TRBV6-1 with TRBJ2-5; the D gene is possibly TRBD1 (5 bases). The CDR3 spans 12 residues. Germline CDR1 MNHNS, CDR2 SASEGT. With 7 bases removed from V and 5 bases from J, the gap between germline ends came to 11 bases. CDR3 in amino acids: CASKRGGETQYF. CDR3 coding DNA: TGTGCCAGCAAAAGGGGTGGGGAGACCCAGTACTTC.

V and J are TRBV4-3 and TRBJ1-2, with D maybe TRBD1 (6 bases). V lost 1 base to trimming and J lost 4 bases, with 13 bases between them. The CDR3 is 15 residues long. Germline V gene data show CDR1 as LGHNA and CDR2 as YSLEER. Here the CDR3 reads CASSQVGGQSYGYTF. The CDR3 coding sequence is TGCGCCAGCAGCCAAGTCGGGGGGCAGAGCTATGGCTACACCTTC.

The chain couples TRBV6-6 to TRBJ2-1; 10 nucleotides match TRBD2. Germline CDR1 MNHNY, CDR2 SVGAGI (reference sequence). Unmatched junction bases numbered 11, after V lost 8 bases and J lost 7 bases. This CDR3 contains 15 residues. CDR3 amino acids: CASREKGLALNEQFF. The CDR3 bases are TGTGCCAGCCGCGAGAAGGGACTAGCGTTGAATGAGCAGTTCTTC.

This clone has more than one count but fewer than ten. The CDR3 sequence: CASSNHAGVNTEAFF. The CDR3 DNA reads TGTGCCAGTAGTAATCACGCAGGGGTGAACACTGAAGCTTTCTTT. This rearrangement joins TRBV19 to TRBJ1-1, with D possibly being TRBD1 (6 bases). V was shortened by 4 bases and J by 0 bases, with 12 bases between the two germline ends. Germline V gene sequence: CDR1 LNHDA, CDR2 SQIVND (reference sequence). The CDR3 runs 15 residues.

The rearrangement uses TRBV5-6 and TRBJ2-5, with D hard to call. The CDR3 spans 14 residues. Looked up from germline, CDR1 is SGHDT and CDR2 is YYEEEE. Trimming left V 4 bases short and J 5 bases short, with 15 bases between. The CDR3 protein is CASSLPISPETQYF. Here the CDR3 DNA reads TGTGCCAGCAGCCTCCCTATAAGCCCGGAGACCCAGTACTTC.